This T cell receptor beta chain was captured by sequencing in a study of CD8 T cells in Susac syndrome. The CDR3 runs 14 residues. J was trimmed by 3 bases and V by 3 bases; bases with no gene match: 3. Germline V gives CDR1 SEHNR, CDR2 FQNEAQ (reference sequence). With random hexamers, reverse transcription was performed on about 0.5 to 1 ug of RNA. MiXCR was run by TCRdb on the immunoSEQ multiplex PCR reads, yielding one entry per CDR3 protein. Among tens of thousands of distinct CDR3 sequences, 94% were seen once, and the ten largest hold roughly 1%. The specimen sequenced was CD8+ T cells from PBMCs. The chain recombines TRBV7-9 with TRBJ2-7, with 9 bases fitting TRBD1. The clonotype originates from a human donor with Susac syndrome. CDR3 region: CASSFRDRDYEQYF. The CDR3 coding sequence is TGTGCCAGCAGCTTCCGGGACAGGGACTACGAGCAGTACTTC.